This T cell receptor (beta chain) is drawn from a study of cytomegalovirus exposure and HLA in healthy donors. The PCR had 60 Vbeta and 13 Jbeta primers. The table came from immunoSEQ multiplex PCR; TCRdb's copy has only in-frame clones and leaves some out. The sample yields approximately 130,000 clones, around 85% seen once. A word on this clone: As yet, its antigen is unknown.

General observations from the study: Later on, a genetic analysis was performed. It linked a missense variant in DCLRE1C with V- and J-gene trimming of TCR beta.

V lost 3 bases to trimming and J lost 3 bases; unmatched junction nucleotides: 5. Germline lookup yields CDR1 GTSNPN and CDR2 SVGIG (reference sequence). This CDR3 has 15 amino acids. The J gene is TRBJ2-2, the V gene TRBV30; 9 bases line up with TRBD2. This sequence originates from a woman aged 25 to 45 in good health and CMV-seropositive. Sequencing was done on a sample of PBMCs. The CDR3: CAWSPGTSYTGELFF. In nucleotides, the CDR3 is TGTGCCTGGAGCCCCGGGACTAGCTACACCGGGGAGCTGTTTTTT.